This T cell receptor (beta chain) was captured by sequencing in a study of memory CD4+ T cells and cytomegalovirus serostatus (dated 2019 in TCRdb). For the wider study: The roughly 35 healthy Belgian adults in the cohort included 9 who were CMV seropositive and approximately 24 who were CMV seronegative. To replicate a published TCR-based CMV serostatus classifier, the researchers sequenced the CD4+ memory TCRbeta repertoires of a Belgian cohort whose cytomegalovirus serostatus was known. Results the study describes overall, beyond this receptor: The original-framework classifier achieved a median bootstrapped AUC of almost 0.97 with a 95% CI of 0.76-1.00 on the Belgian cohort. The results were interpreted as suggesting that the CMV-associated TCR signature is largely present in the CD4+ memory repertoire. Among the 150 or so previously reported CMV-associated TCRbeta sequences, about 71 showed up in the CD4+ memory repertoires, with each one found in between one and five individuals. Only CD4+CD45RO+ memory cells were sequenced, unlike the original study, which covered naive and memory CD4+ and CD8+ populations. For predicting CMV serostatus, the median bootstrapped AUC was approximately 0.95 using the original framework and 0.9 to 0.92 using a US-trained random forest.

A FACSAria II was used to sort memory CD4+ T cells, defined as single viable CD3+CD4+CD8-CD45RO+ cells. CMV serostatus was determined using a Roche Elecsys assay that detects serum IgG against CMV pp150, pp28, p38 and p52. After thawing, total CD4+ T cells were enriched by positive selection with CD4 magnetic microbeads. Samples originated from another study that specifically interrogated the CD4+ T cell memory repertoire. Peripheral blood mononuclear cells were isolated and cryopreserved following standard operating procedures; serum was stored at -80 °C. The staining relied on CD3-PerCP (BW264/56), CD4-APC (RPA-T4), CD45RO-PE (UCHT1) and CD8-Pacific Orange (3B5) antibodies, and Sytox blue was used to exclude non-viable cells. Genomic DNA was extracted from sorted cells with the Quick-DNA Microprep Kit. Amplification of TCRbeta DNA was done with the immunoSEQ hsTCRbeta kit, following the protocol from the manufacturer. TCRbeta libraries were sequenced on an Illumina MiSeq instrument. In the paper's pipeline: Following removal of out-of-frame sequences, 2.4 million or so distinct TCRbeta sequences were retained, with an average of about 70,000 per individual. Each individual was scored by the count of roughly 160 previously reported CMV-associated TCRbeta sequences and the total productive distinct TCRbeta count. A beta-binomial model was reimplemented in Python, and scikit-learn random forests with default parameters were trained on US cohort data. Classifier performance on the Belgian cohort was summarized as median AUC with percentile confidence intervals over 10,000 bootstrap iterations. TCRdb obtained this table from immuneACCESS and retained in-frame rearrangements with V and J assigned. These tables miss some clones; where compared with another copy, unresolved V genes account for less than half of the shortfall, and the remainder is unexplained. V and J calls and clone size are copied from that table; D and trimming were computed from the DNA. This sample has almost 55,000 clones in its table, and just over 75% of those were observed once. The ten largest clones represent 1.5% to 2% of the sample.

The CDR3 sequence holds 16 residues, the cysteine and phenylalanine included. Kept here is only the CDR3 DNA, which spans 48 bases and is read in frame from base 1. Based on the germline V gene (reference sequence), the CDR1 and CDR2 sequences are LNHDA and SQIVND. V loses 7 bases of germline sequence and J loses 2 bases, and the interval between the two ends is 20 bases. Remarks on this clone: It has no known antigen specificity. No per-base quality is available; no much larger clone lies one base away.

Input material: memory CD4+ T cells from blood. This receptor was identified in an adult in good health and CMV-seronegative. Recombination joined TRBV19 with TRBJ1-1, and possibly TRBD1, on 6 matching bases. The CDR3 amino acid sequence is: CASTPLPGTPNTEAFF. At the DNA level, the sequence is TGTGCCAGTACCCCGCTACCCGGGACACCAAACACTGAAGCTTTCTTT.